This T cell receptor beta chain derives from a study of vaccination effects on CD4 cells after COVID-19. Findings and caveats of the study: The study found marked clonal contraction of infection- and vaccine-induced clones late after vaccination.

The data were produced by immunoSEQ multiplex PCR, yet TCRdb's version contains in-frame clones alone and is incomplete. Altogether tens of thousands of clones are present, less than 85% being singletons, with the ten largest covering around 2.5%. A word on this clone: The antigen is undetermined.

The V end lost 2 bases, the J end lost 4 bases, and 15 bases lay between the germline ends. The CDR3 spans 15 residues. Germline CDR1 and CDR2: SQVTM and ANQGSEA. Scientists isolated CD4+ T cells after an approximately 9-day culture period ended. Either the mRNA-1273 or the BNT162b2 vaccine was given to participants as two doses. The receptor was derived from a human donor who received a COVID-19 vaccine. The chain has TRBV29-1 and TRBJ2-1; D might be TRBD2 (7 bases). Sequenced here: CD4+ T cells from PBMCs cultured without peptide, sampled after COVID-19 vaccination. The DNA for the CDR3 is TGCAGCGTTGAAATTGGGGGGGGGCGGTACAATGAGCAGTTCTTC. Translating gives CSVEIGGGRYNEQFF.